The T cell receptor (beta chain) described here comes from a study of shared clonotypes between healthy human individuals. Study background: Every donor yielded three CD4 naive, three CD4 memory, two CD8 naive and one CD8 memory plate. Study-wide points: In several donors, around 4.8% of naive CD4 clonotypes appeared in common. A generally larger estimated richness was seen in naive subsets than in memory subsets.

Produced via immunoSEQ multiplex PCR; TCRdb's table is partial and in-frame only. In the table there are over a million clones, roughly 96% of which are singletons. To note about this clone: What it recognizes is unknown.

CDR3 length: 19 residues. Germline CDR1 and CDR2: SGHNT and YYREEE (reference sequence). The V end lost 2 bases, the J end lost 0 bases, and 21 bases lay between the germline ends. The sequenced sample was naive CD4+ T cells sorted from blood. Subset specified: CD45RA+ positively selected. J is TRBJ2-1 and V is TRBV5-4; either TRBD1 or TRBD2 may fit D (7 bases each). The clonotype originates from a man aged 30-40 years in good health. CDR3 sequence reads: CASSFRGVQRDSSYNEQFF. Here the CDR3 DNA reads TGTGCCAGCAGCTTCAGAGGTGTACAGCGGGACAGCTCCTACAATGAGCAGTTCTTC.